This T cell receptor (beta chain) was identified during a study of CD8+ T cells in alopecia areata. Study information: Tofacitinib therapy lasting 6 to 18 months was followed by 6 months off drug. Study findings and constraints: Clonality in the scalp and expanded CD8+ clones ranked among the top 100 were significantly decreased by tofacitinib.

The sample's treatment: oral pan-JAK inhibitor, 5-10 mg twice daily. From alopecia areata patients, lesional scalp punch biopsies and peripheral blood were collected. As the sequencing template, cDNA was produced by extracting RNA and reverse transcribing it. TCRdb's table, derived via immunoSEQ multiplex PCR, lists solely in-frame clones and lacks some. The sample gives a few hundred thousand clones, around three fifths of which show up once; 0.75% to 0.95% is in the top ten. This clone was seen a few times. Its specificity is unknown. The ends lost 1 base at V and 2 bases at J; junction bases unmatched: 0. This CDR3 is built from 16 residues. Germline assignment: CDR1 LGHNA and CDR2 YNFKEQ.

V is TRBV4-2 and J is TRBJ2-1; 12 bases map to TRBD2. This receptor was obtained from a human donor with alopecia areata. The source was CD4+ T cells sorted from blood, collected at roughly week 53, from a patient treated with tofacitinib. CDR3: CASSQGTSGAYNEQFF. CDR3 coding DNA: TGTGCCAGCAGCCAAGGGACTAGCGGGGCCTACAATGAGCAGTTCTTC.